This TCR beta chain comes out of a study of vaccination and CD4 T cells after COVID-19. Remarks on this clonotype: Its antigen is unidentified.

Noted treatment: roughly 11-day PBMC culture with coronavirus spike peptide pools or control peptides (ViraFEST assay). Antigen-specific T cell expansion with peptide pools preceded TCR sequencing in the ViraFEST approach. With the Oncomine TCR Beta short-read assay, DNA from cultured CD4+ T cells was sequenced. One entry per CDR3 protein, called by TCRdb with MiXCR from the PCR reads. Of some 16,000 distinct CDR3 sequences in the sample, roughly 50% were seen once. The CDR3 length is 17 residues. Trimming pared 4 bases from V and 2 bases from J, leaving 18 bases between. The V gene's germline CDR1 is KGHDR and CDR2 SFDVKD.

The V and J genes are TRBV24-1 and TRBJ2-3; D not resolved. The clonotype comes from a human donor who had recovered from COVID-19. The sequenced sample consisted of CD4+ T cells from blood, cultured in vitro. The CDR3 DNA reads TGTGCCACCAGTGACTCGACGAACTCGGGTTACACAGATACGCAGTATTTT. Protein product: CATSDSTNSGYTDTQYF.